This T cell receptor (beta chain) was recovered during a study of blood T cell repertoires in COVID-19. Study-level information: There were acute and convalescent COVID-19 samples, and they came from the United States, Italy and Spain. Sources were T cells, B-cell-depleted T cells, or PBMCs; the material itself was cDNA or gDNA.

Looked up from germline, CDR1 is SGHKS and CDR2 is YYEKEE (reference sequence). The CDR3 sequence is 12 residues long. V lost 2 bases and J 4 bases, leaving 4 bases between the germline ends. Original data processing: Cell counts per sample came from amplifying reference gene primers. Assay: immunoSEQ multiplex PCR; the TCRdb copy retains only in-frame clones and omits some. D and trimming were read from the DNA, whereas the V and J calls and clone size are those reported in that table. The sample contains about 130,000 clones, around 89% of which appear only once. V and J are TRBV5-5 and TRBJ2-1; D unresolved. The source material was peripheral blood. The receptor's source is a man aged 50-59 years with acute or convalescent COVID-19. The CDR3 nucleotides are TGTGCCAGCAGCTTCACATACAATGAGCAGTTCTTC. Its translation: CASSFTYNEQFF.